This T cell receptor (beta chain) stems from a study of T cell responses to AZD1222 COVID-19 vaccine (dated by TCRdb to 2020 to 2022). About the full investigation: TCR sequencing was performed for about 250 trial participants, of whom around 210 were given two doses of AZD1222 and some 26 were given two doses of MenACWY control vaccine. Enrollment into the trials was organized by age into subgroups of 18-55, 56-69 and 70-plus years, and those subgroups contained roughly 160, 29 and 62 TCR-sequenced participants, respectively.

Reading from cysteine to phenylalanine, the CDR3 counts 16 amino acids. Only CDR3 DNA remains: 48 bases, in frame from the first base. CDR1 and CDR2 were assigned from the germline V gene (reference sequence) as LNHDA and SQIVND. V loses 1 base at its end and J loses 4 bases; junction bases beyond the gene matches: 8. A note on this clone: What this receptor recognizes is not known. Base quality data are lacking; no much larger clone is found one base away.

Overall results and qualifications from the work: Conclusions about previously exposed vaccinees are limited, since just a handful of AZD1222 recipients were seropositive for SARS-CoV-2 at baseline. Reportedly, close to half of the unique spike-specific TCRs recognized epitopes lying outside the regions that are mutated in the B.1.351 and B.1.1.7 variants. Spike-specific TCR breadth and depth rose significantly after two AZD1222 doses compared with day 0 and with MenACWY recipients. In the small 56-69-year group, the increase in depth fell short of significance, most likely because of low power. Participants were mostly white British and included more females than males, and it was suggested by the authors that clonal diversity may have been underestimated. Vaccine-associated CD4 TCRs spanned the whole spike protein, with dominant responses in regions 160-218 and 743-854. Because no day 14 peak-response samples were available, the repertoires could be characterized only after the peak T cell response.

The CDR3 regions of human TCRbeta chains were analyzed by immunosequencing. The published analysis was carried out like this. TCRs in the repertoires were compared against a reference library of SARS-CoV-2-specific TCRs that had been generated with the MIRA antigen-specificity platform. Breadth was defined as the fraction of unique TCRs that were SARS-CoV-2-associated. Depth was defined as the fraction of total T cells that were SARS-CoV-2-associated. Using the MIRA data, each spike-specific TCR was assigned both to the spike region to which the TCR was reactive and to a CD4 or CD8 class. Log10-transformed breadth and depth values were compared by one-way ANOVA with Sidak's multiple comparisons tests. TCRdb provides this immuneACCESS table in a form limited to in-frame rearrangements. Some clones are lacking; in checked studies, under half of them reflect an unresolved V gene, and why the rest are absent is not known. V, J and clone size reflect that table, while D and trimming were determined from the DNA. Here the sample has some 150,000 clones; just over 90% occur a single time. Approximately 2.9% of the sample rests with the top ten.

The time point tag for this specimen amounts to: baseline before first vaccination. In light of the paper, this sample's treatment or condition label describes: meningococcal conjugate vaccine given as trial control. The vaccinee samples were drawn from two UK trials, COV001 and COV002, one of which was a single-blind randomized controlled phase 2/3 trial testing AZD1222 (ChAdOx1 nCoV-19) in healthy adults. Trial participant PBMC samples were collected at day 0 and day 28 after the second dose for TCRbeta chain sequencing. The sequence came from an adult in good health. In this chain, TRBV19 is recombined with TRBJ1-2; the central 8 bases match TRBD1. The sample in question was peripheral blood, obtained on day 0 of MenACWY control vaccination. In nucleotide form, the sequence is TGTGCCAGTAGTATAGGGCAGGGGGCGCAGACCTATGGCTACACCTTC. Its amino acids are CASSIGQGAQTYGYTF.